There are many counts of the clone carrying this T cell receptor (beta chain). Its antigen is unknown. Profiling relied on immunoSEQ multiplex PCR, and the TCRdb table lists in-frame clones only, not all of them. The specimen gives under 45,000 clones without singletons; the ten biggest hold 4% to 5.5%. Trimming took off 7 bases at V and 4 bases at J, with 8 bases between the two ends. The CDR3 extends over 11 amino acids. Germline V gene sequence: CDR1 SNHLY, CDR2 FYNNEI. The sample comes from a study of T cells after posttransplantation cyclophosphamide. General study findings and limits: Later blood repertoires were often dominated by clones from the donor CD8+ memory compartment. After PTCy, TRB diversity resembled that of CNI/methotrexate controls. TRB overlap between skin or GI tissue T cells and blood was limited.

On the day of bone marrow donation, the related graft donor provided peripheral blood. The chain couples TRBV2 to TRBJ2-7; D is possibly TRBD2 (6 bases). Sequenced material: PBMCs. This sequence was found in a woman aged 45-59 years in good health and a related stem cell transplant donor. The CDR3 spells CASTRGYEQYF. CDR3 bases: TGTGCCAGCACTCGGGGGTACGAGCAGTACTTC. The full variable domain, its missing parts supplied by reference TRBV2 and TRBJ2-7, is EPEVTQTPSHQVTQMGQEVILRCVPISNHLYFYWYRQILGQKVEFLVSFYNNEISEKSEIFDDQFSVERPDGSNFTLKIRSTKLEDSAMYFCASTRGYEQYFGPGTRLTVT.